A selection of T cell receptor beta chains follows, all from one sample in a study of T-cell memory formation after mild COVID-19. Each CDR3 protein is one row after TCRdb ran MiXCR on the 5' RACE reads. The sample records around 90,000 distinct CDR3 sequences, about 14% being singletons. The material sequenced was PBMCs or a T cell subset sorted from them (not recorded which). These receptors came from a man aged 18 to 30 who had mild COVID-19 (a few samples of this study predate the infection). Cell type and time point are not known. Each CDR3 is given with its conserved first and last residue. The D gene is left open where the match is weak. Clone size appears in some rows only: once, few, many, or a class for an expanded clone.

>TRBJ1-5|NA|NA|TRBV4-2|17
CASSQDYQGRSNQPQHF
TGTGCCAGCAGCCAAGATTATCAAGGACGGAGTAATCAGCCCCAGCATTTT
>TRBJ1-1|NA|NA|TRBV7-9|14
CASSFTGMNTEAFF
TGTGCCAGCAGCTTCACAGGGATGAACACTGAAGCTTTCTTT
>TRBJ2-5|NA|NA|TRBV10-3|12
CAISEMLETQYF
TGTGCCATCAGTGAGATGCTGGAGACCCAGTACTTC
>TRBJ2-3|TRBD2|few|TRBV3-1|16
CASSHRRGGVTDTQYF
TGTGCCAGCAGCCATAGGCGGGGGGGCGTCACAGATACGCAGTATTTT
>TRBJ2-4|NA|few|TRBV6-5|14
CASSYLDTKNIQYF
TGTGCCAGCAGTTACCTTGACACCAAAAACATTCAGTACTTC
>TRBJ1-2|TRBD1|NA|TRBV7-9|12
CASSLGQGFCTF
TGTGCCAGCAGCCTGGGACAGGGTTTTTGTACCTTC
>TRBJ2-3|TRBD2|few|TRBV7-6|14
CASSLGLAGSTQYF
TGTGCCAGCAGCCTCGGACTAGCGGGGAGTACGCAGTATTTT
>TRBJ2-7|TRBD1|many|TRBV4-3|16
CASSHKQGTGNYEQYF
TGCGCCAGCAGCCACAAGCAGGGGACAGGGAATTACGAGCAGTACTTC
>TRBJ2-2|TRBD2|few|TRBV29-1|13
CSQWGGNTGELFF
TGCAGTCAGTGGGGGGGGAACACCGGGGAGCTGTTTTTT
>TRBJ2-5|TRBD2|few|TRBV29-1|13
CSYGGRVGETQYF
TGCAGCTACGGGGGGAGGGTAGGCGAGACCCAGTACTTC
>TRBJ1-1|NA|NA|TRBV13|15
CASSLRRGPNTEAFF
TGTGCCAGCAGCTTACGCAGGGGCCCCAACACTGAAGCTTTCTTT
>TRBJ1-1|TRBD1|many|TRBV7-6|15
CASSLAGQGAGEAFF
TGTGCCAGCAGCTTAGCGGGGCAGGGGGCAGGTGAAGCTTTCTTT
>TRBJ2-7|TRBD1|NA|TRBV19|14
CASSIGQGLDEQYF
TGTGCCAGTAGTATCGGACAGGGGCTCGACGAGCAGTACTTC
>TRBJ2-3|TRBD1|many|TRBV20-1|14
CSAKGQGDADTQYF
TGCAGTGCTAAGGGACAGGGAGATGCAGATACGCAGTATTTT
>TRBJ1-1|NA|few|TRBV3-1|14
CASSPTDMNTEAFF
TGTGCCAGCAGCCCGACAGACATGAACACTGAAGCTTTCTTT
>TRBJ2-1|TRBD2|many|TRBV27|15
CASRDWRGVYNEQFF
TGTGCCAGCAGGGATTGGCGGGGGGTCTACAATGAGCAGTTCTTC
>TRBJ1-2|TRBD1|NA|TRBV7-9|13
CASTTGTGYGYTF
TGTGCCAGCACCACCGGGACAGGATATGGCTACACCTTC
>TRBJ2-2|NA|few|TRBV5-1|14
CASSLKKNTGELFF
TGCGCCAGCAGCTTGAAGAAGAACACCGGGGAGCTGTTTTTT
>TRBJ2-1|TRBD2|NA|TRBV7-7|17
CASSPTSGGTGYNEQFF
TGTGCCAGCAGCCCAACTAGCGGGGGAACGGGGTACAATGAGCAGTTCTTC